These 28 T cell receptor beta chains came from one sample sequenced in a study of cytomegalovirus exposure and HLA in healthy donors. A multiplex PCR was run with 60 Vbeta primers and 13 Jbeta primers. Sequenced by immunoSEQ multiplex PCR; TCRdb stores in-frame clones only, minus some. The sample yields about 190,000 clones, 60% to 80% seen once. Sequencing used PBMCs. Receptors were obtained from a young woman in good health and CMV-seropositive.

The chain links TRBV28 to TRBJ1-5, with 9 nucleotides matching TRBD1. CDR3 length equals 15 residues. V was pared by 3 bases and J by 3 bases, with 3 bases of the junction left unmatched. Per germline, CDR1 MDHEN and CDR2 SYDVKM. The CDR3 DNA reads TGTGCCAGCAGTTTGCGACAGGGGGTCAATCAGCCCCAGCATTTT. Amino acid sequence: CASSLRQGVNQPQHF.

The chain combines TRBV29-1 with TRBJ2-7; 7 positions agree with TRBD1. CDR1 is SQVTM and CDR2 is ANQGSEA in the germline V gene. The V gene end was trimmed by 6 bases and the J gene end by 2 bases; junction bases not matched to a gene: 10. This CDR3 comprises 14 residues. The CDR3 reads CSVKRDSAAYEQYF. The CDR3 nucleotides are TGCAGCGTCAAACGGGACAGTGCCGCCTACGAGCAGTACTTC.

The chain is built from TRBV27 and TRBJ1-2; the match to TRBD1 covers 7 bases. The V gene end was trimmed by 6 bases and the J gene end by 4 bases; junction bases not matched to a gene: 11. The V gene's germline CDR1 is MNHEY and CDR2 SMNVEV (reference sequence). This CDR3 region has 15 residues. In DNA form, the CDR3 reads TGTGCCAGCAGCTCAAGACAGGGATACGTCTATGGCTACACCTTC. This sequence encodes CASSSRQGYVYGYTF.

This rearrangement joins TRBV27 to TRBJ1-5; D may be TRBD1 (6 bases). The CDR3 has 15 amino acids. Germline lookup yields CDR1 MNHEY and CDR2 SMNVEV (reference sequence). Trimming stripped 2 bases from V and 0 bases from J, with 8 bases between. The CDR3 sequence: CASSLGTYSNQPQHF. As DNA, the CDR3 is TGTGCCAGCAGTTTAGGGACATATAGCAATCAGCCCCAGCATTTT.

The chain is built from TRBV4-1 and TRBJ2-5; tentatively, D is TRBD1 (7 bases). Looked up from germline, CDR1 is MGHRA and CDR2 is YSYEKL. The CDR3 sequence is 16 residues long. V dropped 3 bases and J dropped 6 bases, with 20 bases sitting between them. The CDR3 loop is CASSQGGTAYTKTQYF. Written as DNA, the CDR3 is TGCGCCAGCAGCCAGGGCGGGACAGCCTATACGAAGACCCAGTACTTC.

V usage is TRBV14 and J usage is TRBJ1-6; tentatively, D is TRBD1 (6 bases). Trimming shortened V by 1 base and J by 9 bases, and 10 bases separated the two germline ends. The CDR3 contains 14 residues. Germline lookup yields CDR1 SGHDN and CDR2 FVKESK. CDR3 in amino acids: CASSQVGAVSPLHF. The CDR3 DNA sequence: TGTGCCAGCAGCCAAGTGGGGGCGGTTTCACCCCTCCACTTT.

V and J are TRBV29-1 and TRBJ2-3; the match to TRBD2 covers 11 bases. Per germline, CDR1 SQVTM and CDR2 ANQGSEA. The V gene end was trimmed by 3 bases and the J gene end by 2 bases; junction bases not matched to a gene: 1. The CDR3 runs to 14 residues. The CDR3 loop reads CSVDSGRVTDTQYF. For the CDR3, the DNA is TGCAGCGTTGATAGCGGGAGGGTCACAGATACGCAGTATTTT.

The chain employs TRBV11-2 and TRBJ1-4; 7 bases map to TRBD1. The CDR3 has 13 residues. Germline V gene data show CDR1 as SGHAT and CDR2 as FQNNGV. Trimming took 5 bases from V and 9 from J; bases not matched to a gene: 6. The CDR3 loop reads CASSERTGQKLFF. CDR3 in DNA: TGTGCCAGCAGCGAACGGACAGGCCAAAAACTGTTTTTT.

CDR3 in DNA: TGCGCCAGCAGCCCCTCGGGAGTGGAGACCCAGTACTTC. Translation: CASSPSGVETQYF. The chain carries TRBV5-1 and TRBJ2-5; tentative D call: TRBD2 (6 bases). CDR1 is SGHRS and CDR2 is YFSETQ in the germline V gene. CDR3 size: 13 residues. V lost 4 bases to trimming and J lost 5 bases, with 12 bases between them.

This clone has a handful of counts. The CDR3 spells CASSYWGQGDRETQYF. The CDR3 DNA is TGTGCCAGCAGTTACTGGGGTCAGGGGGATAGGGAGACCCAGTACTTC. The gene calls are TRBV6-6 and TRBJ2-5, with 7 bases fitting TRBD1. After removal of 1 base from V and 5 bases from J, the junction contained 10 bases not matched to a gene. The CDR3 spans 16 residues. Germline V CDR1 and CDR2: MNHNY, SVGAGI (reference sequence).

CDR3 sequence reads: CASSLRQGDYGYTF. In nucleotides, the CDR3 is TGCGCCAGCAGCTTGCGACAGGGGGACTATGGCTACACCTTC. The chain employs TRBV5-1 and TRBJ1-2, with 9 bases lining up with TRBD1. Per the germline V gene, CDR1 is SGHRS and CDR2 is YFSETQ. The CDR3 has 14 amino acids. The junction had 1 base not matched to a gene; V was cut back by 1 base and J by 3 bases.

V gene TRBV28 combines with J gene TRBJ2-1; D is ambiguous. CDR1 is MDHEN and CDR2 is SYDVKM in the germline V gene. The CDR3 contains 12 residues. V lost 1 base and J 10 bases, leaving 8 bases between the germline ends. CDR3 sequence reads: CASSLYIREQFF. The CDR3 DNA sequence: TGTGCCAGCAGTTTATACATCCGCGAGCAGTTCTTC. Supplemented by reference TRBV28 and TRBJ2-1, the full variable domain reads DVKVTQSSRYLVKRTGEKVFLECVQDMDHENMFWYRQDPGLGLRLIYFSYDVKMKEKGDIPEGYSVSREKKERFSLILESASTNQTSMYLCASSLYIREQFFGPGTRLTVL.

This rearrangement joins TRBV7-2 to TRBJ1-2; perhaps TRBD1 as D (5 bases). This CDR3 has 15 amino acids. CDR1 is SGHTA, CDR2 FQGNSA, per germline. Trimming removed 2 bases at V and 3 bases at J, with 13 bases between. The CDR3 loop reads CASSLRTPRDYGYTF. The CDR3 nucleotides are TGTGCCAGCAGCTTAAGGACACCCAGGGACTATGGCTACACCTTC.

The J gene is TRBJ2-2, the V gene TRBV28; TRBD2 is a possible D gene (5 bases). Germline V gene sequence: CDR1 MDHEN, CDR2 SYDVKM. Trimming left V 5 bases short and J 4 bases short, with 11 bases between. The length of the CDR3 is 14 residues. CDR3 nucleotides: TGTGCCAGCAGTCCGGCAAGCGGCACCGGGGAGCTGTTTTTT. Protein sequence: CASSPASGTGELFF.

The V and J genes are TRBV5-6 and TRBJ2-5; D is undetermined. The DNA end favors TRBJ2-7, so the J call may be wrong. CDR3 length: 12 residues. The germline CDR1 and CDR2 sequences are SGHDT and YYEEEE. CDR3 DNA: TGTGCCAGCAGCTACGGGTTCTACGAGCAGTACTTC. Residues: CASSYGFYEQYF.

The gene calls are TRBV5-1 and TRBJ2-3; TRBD2 might be the D (5 bases). CDR1 is SGHRS and CDR2 is YFSETQ in the germline V gene. Between the trimmed V and J ends, which lost 4 bases and 4 bases, there was a span of 10 bases. This CDR3 contains 13 residues. CDR3 coding DNA: TGCGCCAGCAGCCGGGAATTGGCAGATACGCAGTATTTT. Residues: CASSRELADTQYF.

The chain joins TRBV5-4 to TRBJ1-5; D might be TRBD1 (5 bases). The germline V and J ends were trimmed by 3 bases and 0 bases, with 13 bases remaining between them. This CDR3 contains 16 residues. Per the germline V gene, CDR1 is SGHNT and CDR2 is YYREEE (reference sequence). DNA for the CDR3: TGTGCCAGCAGCTGGGGGGGACGTATTAGCAATCAGCCCCAGCATTTT. As protein: CASSWGGRISNQPQHF.

This clone was observed a few times. This chain links TRBV6-6 with TRBJ2-2; D is unresolved. This CDR3 comprises 12 residues. V was trimmed by 5 bases and J by 6 bases, leaving 7 bases between them. The V gene's germline CDR1 is MNHNY and CDR2 SVGAGI (reference sequence). In nucleotides, the CDR3 is TGTGCCAGCAGTCGTAGTCCCGGGGAGCTGTTTTTT. It specifies CASSRSPGELFF.

V is TRBV6-5 and J is TRBJ1-1; TRBD1 matches at 8 bases. Trimming removed 6 bases from V and 1 base from J; junction bases left unmatched: 1. Germline V gene data show CDR1 as MNHEY and CDR2 as SVGAGI. This CDR3 comprises 13 residues. The CDR3 protein is CASSGQGNTEAFF. CDR3 DNA sequence: TGTGCCAGCAGCGGACAGGGGAACACTGAAGCTTTCTTT.

V gene TRBV30 combines with J gene TRBJ2-7; no clear D. V dropped 7 bases and J dropped 2 bases, with 12 bases sitting between them. Germline V gives CDR1 GTSNPN, CDR2 SVGIG (reference sequence). The CDR3 contains 12 residues. CDR3 sequence: CAFVLNPYEQYF. The CDR3 nucleotides read TGTGCCTTCGTCCTTAATCCCTACGAGCAGTACTTC.

The gene calls are TRBV27 and TRBJ1-5, with D perhaps matching TRBD1 (6 bases). The CDR3 is 13 residues long. Trimming left V 5 bases short and J 4 bases short, with 9 bases between. Germline-derived CDR1 and CDR2 are MNHEY and SMNVEV (reference sequence). The CDR3 DNA reads as TGTGCCAGCAGTGGACAGAGAAATCAGCCCCAGCATTTT. Translation: CASSGQRNQPQHF.

The count of this clone is one. J is TRBJ2-2 and V is TRBV4-1, with D perhaps matching TRBD1 (5 bases). The V and J ends lost 4 bases and 4 bases respectively, with 19 bases between them. CDR1 is MGHRA and CDR2 is YSYEKL in the germline V gene. The CDR3 runs to 17 residues. The CDR3 DNA is TGCGCCAGCAGCCCTGTGGACATGGGGTGGAGCACCGGGGAGCTGTTTTTT. Translating gives CASSPVDMGWSTGELFF.

The gene calls are TRBV5-1 and TRBJ1-2; 9 bases fit TRBD1. The ends lost 0 bases at V and 0 bases at J; junction bases unmatched: 9. The CDR3 covers 18 residues. The germline V gene has CDR1 SGHRS and CDR2 YFSETQ. Here the CDR3 DNA reads TGCGCCAGCAGCTTGGAGGGACAGGGATCGCCGACTAACTATGGCTACACCTTC. This codes for CASSLEGQGSPTNYGYTF.

The DNA for the CDR3 is TGCGCCAGCAGCTTACTCCCGGGACAGGGATACGAGCAGTACTTC. Translated: CASSLLPGQGYEQYF. The V gene is TRBV5-1, the J gene TRBJ2-7, with 9 bases matching TRBD1. The V gene's germline CDR1 is SGHRS and CDR2 YFSETQ. The CDR3 runs 15 residues. The V gene end was trimmed by 2 bases and the J gene end by 4 bases; junction bases not matched to a gene: 7.

V usage is TRBV21-1 and J usage is TRBJ2-3; the table assigns TRBD2, which was not confirmed against the DNA. TRBV21-1 is annotated as a pseudogene. The CDR3 length is 19 residues. In nucleotides, the CDR3 is TGTGCCAGCAGCAAAATTGAAGGAGTGGCGGGAGGGCTTGGAGATACGCAGTATTTT. Translated: CASSKIEGVAGGLGDTQYF.

The J gene is TRBJ2-7, the V gene TRBV4-3; 8 bases agree with TRBD2. V gave up 0 bases and J gave up 5 bases; unmatched junction bases: 6. Germline loops: CDR1 LGHNA, CDR2 YSLEER. The CDR3 totals 15 residues. CDR3 loop: CASSQELLAGNEQYF. The CDR3 DNA is TGCGCCAGCAGCCAAGAATTGCTAGCGGGCAACGAGCAGTACTTC.

V and J are TRBV5-6 and TRBJ1-4, with D possibly being TRBD1 (5 bases). Trimming took off 3 bases at V and 4 bases at J, with 10 bases between the two ends. The CDR3 loop spans 14 amino acids. The germline V gene encodes CDR1 SGHDT and CDR2 YYEEEE. The CDR3 region is CASSSRAYNEKLFF. The CDR3 DNA follows: TGTGCCAGCAGCTCCAGGGCCTATAATGAAAAACTGTTTTTT.

This chain connects TRBV7-2 to TRBJ2-3, with D tentatively TRBD1 (6 bases). Per the germline V gene, CDR1 is SGHTA and CDR2 is FQGNSA. This CDR3 is built from 13 residues. The ends were cut back, 3 bases at V and 4 bases at J, with 8 bases in the middle. The CDR3 is CASSFRTADTQYF. In DNA form, the CDR3 reads TGTGCCAGCAGCTTTCGGACAGCAGATACGCAGTATTTT.